Listed below are T cell receptor beta chains from one sample, sequenced in a study of shared clonotypes between healthy human individuals. Method: immunoSEQ multiplex PCR; TCRdb's copy keeps in-frame clones and lacks some. The sample contains hundreds of thousands of clones, around 79% of which appear only once. Material: PBMCs. The receptor set was obtained from a woman in her 40s in good health. Some clones in this sample may be carry-over from other donors' samples. CDR3s include the opening cysteine and the closing phenylalanine or tryptophan. The order of the fields is V gene, clone size, CDR3 length, J gene, D gene, CDR3 protein, CDR3 DNA. A D gene is named only where the DNA matches it firmly. Some rows have no size entry. The others give once, few or many, or a class for an expanded clone.

V gene: TRBV15
clone size: many
CDR3 length: 15
J gene: TRBJ2-3
D gene: .
CDR3 protein: CATSRARDGVDTQYF
CDR3 DNA: TGTGCCACCAGCAGAGCCCGGGACGGGGTGGATACGCAGTATTTT

V gene: TRBV15
clone size: .
CDR3 length: 14
J gene: TRBJ1-5
D gene: .
CDR3 protein: CATSREGGGQPQHF
CDR3 DNA: TGTGCCACCAGCAGAGAAGGTGGGGGCCAGCCCCAGCATTTT

V gene: TRBV10-3
clone size: .
CDR3 length: 14
J gene: TRBJ2-7
D gene: .
CDR3 protein: CAISEEARTYEQYF
CDR3 DNA: TGTGCCATCAGTGAGGAAGCCAGGACCTACGAGCAGTACTTC

V gene: TRBV5-4
clone size: .
CDR3 length: 15
J gene: TRBJ2-7
D gene: .
CDR3 protein: CASSVKQGRFSEQYF
CDR3 DNA: TGTGCCAGCAGCGTGAAACAGGGACGTTTTAGCGAGCAGTACTTC

V gene: TRBV6-1
clone size: .
CDR3 length: 11
J gene: TRBJ2-1
D gene: TRBD2
CDR3 protein: CASSLAGGQFF
CDR3 DNA: TGTGCCAGCAGTCTAGCGGGAGGGCAGTTCTTC

V gene: TRBV5-6
clone size: .
CDR3 length: 15
J gene: TRBJ2-7
D gene: TRBD1
CDR3 protein: CASASGTGVGYEQYF
CDR3 DNA: TGTGCCAGCGCTTCCGGGACAGGGGTCGGTTACGAGCAGTACTTC

V gene: TRBV5-4
clone size: once
CDR3 length: 16
J gene: TRBJ2-7
D gene: TRBD2
CDR3 protein: CASRPGGTPSSYEQYF
CDR3 DNA: TGTGCCAGCAGACCGGGGGGGACCCCGAGCTCCTACGAGCAGTACTTC

V gene: TRBV29-1
clone size: .
CDR3 length: 14
J gene: TRBJ1-1
D gene: .
CDR3 protein: CSVGRGAQYTEAFF
CDR3 DNA: TGCAGCGTGGGGCGGGGGGCGCAGTACACTGAAGCTTTCTTT

V gene: TRBV11-2
clone size: few
CDR3 length: 13
J gene: TRBJ1-1
D gene: .
CDR3 protein: CASSAGMNTEAFF
CDR3 DNA: TGTGCCAGCAGCGCAGGTATGAACACTGAAGCTTTCTTT

V gene: TRBV5-4
clone size: once
CDR3 length: 14
J gene: TRBJ2-7
D gene: .
CDR3 protein: CASSLSEIGGEQYF
CDR3 DNA: TGTGCCAGCAGCTTGTCAGAGATTGGGGGCGAGCAGTACTTC

V gene: TRBV18
clone size: .
CDR3 length: 15
J gene: TRBJ2-3
D gene: TRBD2
CDR3 protein: CASSLVAGGADTQYF
CDR3 DNA: TGTGCCAGCTCACTGGTAGCGGGAGGGGCAGATACGCAGTATTTT

V gene: TRBV7-2
clone size: .
CDR3 length: 14
J gene: TRBJ1-2
D gene: TRBD1
CDR3 protein: CASSLVGQVRGYTF
CDR3 DNA: TGTGCCAGCAGCTTAGTCGGACAGGTCCGTGGCTACACCTTC

V gene: TRBV28
clone size: .
CDR3 length: 14
J gene: TRBJ2-7
D gene: TRBD1
CDR3 protein: CASSSSGGTYEQYF
CDR3 DNA: TGTGCCAGCAGTTCCTCAGGGGGCACCTACGAGCAGTACTTC

V gene: TRBV6-5
clone size: .
CDR3 length: 14
J gene: TRBJ1-2
D gene: .
CDR3 protein: CASSYSWRGNGYTF
CDR3 DNA: TGTGCCAGCAGTTACTCGTGGAGGGGGAATGGCTACACCTTC

V gene: TRBV5-1
clone size: .
CDR3 length: 13
J gene: TRBJ2-1
D gene: TRBD1
CDR3 protein: CASSPQGAYEQFF
CDR3 DNA: TGCGCCAGCAGCCCACAGGGGGCGTATGAGCAGTTCTTC

V gene: TRBV6-1
clone size: .
CDR3 length: 15
J gene: TRBJ1-2
D gene: TRBD1
CDR3 protein: CASSERPQGKFGYTF
CDR3 DNA: TGTGCCAGCAGCGAACGGCCACAGGGGAAATTCGGCTACACCTTC

V gene: TRBV5-4
clone size: once
CDR3 length: 15
J gene: TRBJ2-7
D gene: TRBD1
CDR3 protein: CASSLDRGAPGEQYF
CDR3 DNA: TGTGCCAGCAGCTTGGACAGGGGGGCCCCTGGGGAGCAGTACTTC

V gene: TRBV2
clone size: .
CDR3 length: 13
J gene: TRBJ1-3
D gene: TRBD1
CDR3 protein: CASSEGQGFTIYF
CDR3 DNA: TGTGCCAGCAGTGAAGGACAGGGGTTCACCATATATTTT

V gene: TRBV19
clone size: few
CDR3 length: 12
J gene: TRBJ1-5
D gene: .
CDR3 protein: CASRQYNQPQHF
CDR3 DNA: TGTGCCAGTAGACAGTACAATCAGCCCCAGCATTTT

V gene: TRBV6-4
clone size: .
CDR3 length: 15
J gene: TRBJ2-3
D gene: .
CDR3 protein: CASSDGTSSKPRYYF
CDR3 DNA: TGTGCCAGCAGTGACGGGACAAGCTCTAAACCCCGCTACTATTTT

V gene: TRBV4-1
clone size: many
CDR3 length: 16
J gene: TRBJ2-7
D gene: .
CDR3 protein: CASSPKSWRAAYEQYF
CDR3 DNA: TGCGCCAGCAGCCCCAAGTCATGGAGGGCAGCGTACGAGCAGTACTTC

V gene: TRBV5-5
clone size: .
CDR3 length: 13
J gene: TRBJ2-2
D gene: .
CDR3 protein: CASSFKSTGELFF
CDR3 DNA: TGTGCCAGCAGCTTTAAAAGCACCGGGGAGCTGTTTTTT

V gene: TRBV4-1
clone size: .
CDR3 length: 18
J gene: TRBJ2-3
D gene: .
CDR3 protein: CASSQDRTLGGRADTQYF
CDR3 DNA: TGCGCCAGCAGCCAAGATCGGACGTTAGGGGGTAGGGCAGATACGCAGTATTTT

V gene: TRBV7-9
clone size: .
CDR3 length: 14
J gene: TRBJ1-1
D gene: .
CDR3 protein: CASSVRSGNTEAFF
CDR3 DNA: TGTGCCAGCAGCGTCCGGTCAGGGAACACTGAAGCTTTCTTT

V gene: TRBV11-1
clone size: .
CDR3 length: 15
J gene: TRBJ2-7
D gene: TRBD1
CDR3 protein: CASSLLGQGTYEQYF
CDR3 DNA: TGTGCCAGCAGCTTATTGGGACAGGGCACCTACGAGCAGTACTTC

V gene: TRBV7-3
clone size: .
CDR3 length: 15
J gene: TRBJ2-1
D gene: TRBD1
CDR3 protein: CASSLDRGSYNEQFF
CDR3 DNA: TGTGCCAGCAGCCTCGACAGGGGCTCCTACAATGAGCAGTTCTTC

V gene: TRBV28
clone size: .
CDR3 length: 15
J gene: TRBJ2-5
D gene: TRBD1
CDR3 protein: CASSWDRAKSETQYF
CDR3 DNA: TGTGCCAGCAGTTGGGACAGGGCAAAATCGGAGACCCAGTACTTC

V gene: TRBV5-6
clone size: .
CDR3 length: 11
J gene: TRBJ2-5
D gene: .
CDR3 protein: CASSLRETQYF
CDR3 DNA: TGTGCCAGCAGCTTGAGAGAGACCCAGTACTTC

V gene: TRBV6-7
clone size: .
CDR3 length: 20
J gene: TRBJ2-1
D gene: TRBD2
CDR3 protein: CASSYPLASGRWSSYNEQFF
CDR3 DNA: TGTGCCAGCAGTTACCCTCTAGCTAGCGGGAGATGGAGCTCCTACAATGAGCAGTTCTTC

V gene: TRBV19
clone size: few
CDR3 length: 15
J gene: TRBJ1-2
D gene: .
CDR3 protein: CASSIVGPANYGYTF
CDR3 DNA: TGTGCCAGTAGTATAGTCGGGCCGGCTAACTATGGCTACACCTTC

V gene: TRBV28
clone size: once
CDR3 length: 16
J gene: TRBJ2-1
D gene: TRBD2
CDR3 protein: CASRRAGIETYNEQFF
CDR3 DNA: TGTGCCAGCAGACGAGCGGGAATCGAGACCTACAATGAGCAGTTCTTC

V gene: TRBV7-3
clone size: .
CDR3 length: 16
J gene: TRBJ2-2
D gene: .
CDR3 protein: CASSPRQIPNTGELFF
CDR3 DNA: TGTGCCAGCAGCCCGAGACAGATACCGAACACCGGGGAGCTGTTTTTT

V gene: TRBV5-1
clone size: .
CDR3 length: 16
J gene: TRBJ2-1
D gene: TRBD1
CDR3 protein: CASSGSGTGGLNEQFF
CDR3 DNA: TGCGCCAGCAGCGGCTCGGGGACAGGGGGATTAAATGAGCAGTTCTTC

V gene: TRBV6-4
clone size: .
CDR3 length: 15
J gene: TRBJ2-1
D gene: TRBD2
CDR3 protein: CASSEGTSGIGEQFF
CDR3 DNA: TGTGCCAGCAGTGAAGGGACTAGCGGGATTGGTGAGCAGTTCTTC

V gene: TRBV6-6
clone size: .
CDR3 length: 15
J gene: TRBJ2-7
D gene: .
CDR3 protein: CASSYSLGARYEQYF
CDR3 DNA: TGTGCCAGCAGTTACTCCTTAGGCGCGCGATACGAGCAGTACTTC

V gene: TRBV5-1
clone size: once
CDR3 length: 16
J gene: TRBJ2-7
D gene: .
CDR3 protein: CASSLAGRGRSYEQYF
CDR3 DNA: TGCGCCAGCAGCTTGGCCGGCAGGGGCCGGTCCTACGAGCAGTACTTC

V gene: TRBV5-4
clone size: .
CDR3 length: 14
J gene: TRBJ2-1
D gene: TRBD1
CDR3 protein: CASSPGGQVNEQFF
CDR3 DNA: TGTGCCAGCAGCCCCGGGGGACAGGTTAATGAGCAGTTCTTC

V gene: TRBV6-5
clone size: .
CDR3 length: 14
J gene: TRBJ2-5
D gene: .
CDR3 protein: CASSFPGVLGTQYF
CDR3 DNA: TGTGCCAGCAGTTTCCCGGGGGTGCTCGGGACCCAGTACTTC

V gene: TRBV7-9
clone size: once
CDR3 length: 15
J gene: TRBJ2-7
D gene: TRBD2
CDR3 protein: CASSPGLAASYEQYF
CDR3 DNA: TGTGCCAGCAGCCCGGGACTAGCGGCCTCCTACGAGCAGTACTTC

V gene: TRBV5-1
clone size: .
CDR3 length: 15
J gene: TRBJ2-7
D gene: .
CDR3 protein: CASSFTGTSAYEQYF
CDR3 DNA: TGCGCCAGCAGCTTCACCGGGACATCCGCCTACGAGCAGTACTTC

V gene: TRBV5-1
clone size: .
CDR3 length: 13
J gene: TRBJ2-1
D gene: TRBD1
CDR3 protein: CASSWDSYNEQFF
CDR3 DNA: TGCGCCAGCAGCTGGGACAGTTACAATGAGCAGTTCTTC

V gene: TRBV19
clone size: many
CDR3 length: 14
J gene: TRBJ2-1
D gene: TRBD2
CDR3 protein: CASSITSGIGEQFF
CDR3 DNA: TGTGCCAGTAGTATTACTAGCGGGATAGGTGAGCAGTTCTTC

V gene: TRBV30
clone size: .
CDR3 length: 15
J gene: TRBJ2-7
D gene: .
CDR3 protein: CAWSVPTGSAYEQYF
CDR3 DNA: TGTGCCTGGAGTGTACCCACCGGGAGTGCGTACGAGCAGTACTTC

V gene: TRBV19
clone size: .
CDR3 length: 15
J gene: TRBJ2-2
D gene: .
CDR3 protein: CASKSRGEDTGELFF
CDR3 DNA: TGTGCCAGTAAATCAAGGGGCGAGGACACCGGGGAGCTGTTTTTT

V gene: TRBV7-8
clone size: .
CDR3 length: 13
J gene: TRBJ1-1
D gene: .
CDR3 protein: CASSPGRVTEAFF
CDR3 DNA: TGTGCCAGCAGCCCAGGCCGGGTTACTGAAGCTTTCTTT